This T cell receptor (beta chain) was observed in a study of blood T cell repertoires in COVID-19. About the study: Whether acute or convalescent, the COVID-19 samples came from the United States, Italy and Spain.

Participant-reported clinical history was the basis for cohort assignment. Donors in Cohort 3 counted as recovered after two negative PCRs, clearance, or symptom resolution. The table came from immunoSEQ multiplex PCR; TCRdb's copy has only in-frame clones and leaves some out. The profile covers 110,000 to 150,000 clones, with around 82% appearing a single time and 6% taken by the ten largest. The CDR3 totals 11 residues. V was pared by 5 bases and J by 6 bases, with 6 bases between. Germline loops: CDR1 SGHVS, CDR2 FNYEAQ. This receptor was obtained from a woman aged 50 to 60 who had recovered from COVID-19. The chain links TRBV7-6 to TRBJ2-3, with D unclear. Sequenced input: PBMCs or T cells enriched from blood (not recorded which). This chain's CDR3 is CASSAADTQYF. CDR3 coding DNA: TGTGCCAGCAGCGCAGCGGATACGCAGTATTTT.